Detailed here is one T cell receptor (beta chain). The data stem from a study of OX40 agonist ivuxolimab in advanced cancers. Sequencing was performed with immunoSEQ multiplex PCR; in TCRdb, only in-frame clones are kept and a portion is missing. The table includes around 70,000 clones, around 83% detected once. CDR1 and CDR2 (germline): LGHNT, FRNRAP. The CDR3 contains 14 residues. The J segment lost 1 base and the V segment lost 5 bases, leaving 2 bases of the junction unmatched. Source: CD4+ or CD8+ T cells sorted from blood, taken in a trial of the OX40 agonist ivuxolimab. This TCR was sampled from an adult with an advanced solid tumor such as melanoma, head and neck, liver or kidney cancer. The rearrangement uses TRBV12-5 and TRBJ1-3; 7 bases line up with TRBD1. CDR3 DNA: TGTGCTAGTGGTCCAGGGGGGTCTGGAAACACCATATATTTT. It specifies CASGPGGSGNTIYF.